This TCR beta chain was sequenced in a study of CD8 T cells in Susac syndrome. Between the trimmed V and J ends, which lost 4 bases and 2 bases, there was a span of 9 bases. Looked up from germline, CDR1 is SGHAT and CDR2 is FQNNGV. This CDR3 comprises 13 residues. The RNA, about 0.5 to 1 ug, was put through reverse transcription using random hexamers. immunoSEQ multiplex PCR amplified TCR beta CDR3 across 54 Vbeta, 13 Jbeta. TCRdb reprocessed the immunoSEQ multiplex PCR reads via MiXCR and lists one record per CDR3 protein. This sample has approximately 200,000 distinct CDR3 sequences, with approximately 95% found just once.

The J gene is TRBJ2-7, the V gene TRBV11-2, with unresolved D. The sequence was collected from a human donor with multiple sclerosis. Specimen: CD4+ T cells from PBMCs. CDR3: CASSSAPTYEQYF. In DNA, the CDR3 is TGTGCCAGCAGCTCTGCCCCTACCTACGAGCAGTACTTC.